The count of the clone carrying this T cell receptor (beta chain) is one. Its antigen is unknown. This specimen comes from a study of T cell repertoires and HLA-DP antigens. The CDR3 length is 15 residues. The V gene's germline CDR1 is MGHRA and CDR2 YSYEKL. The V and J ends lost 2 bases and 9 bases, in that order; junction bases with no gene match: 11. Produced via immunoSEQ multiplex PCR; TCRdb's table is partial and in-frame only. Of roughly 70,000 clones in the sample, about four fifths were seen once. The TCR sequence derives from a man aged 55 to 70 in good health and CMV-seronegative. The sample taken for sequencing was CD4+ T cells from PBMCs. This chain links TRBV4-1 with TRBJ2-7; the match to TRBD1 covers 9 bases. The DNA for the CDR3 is TGCGCCAGCAGCCAAAGGGACAGGGACACTCGTGGGCAGTACTTC. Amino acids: CASSQRDRDTRGQYF.